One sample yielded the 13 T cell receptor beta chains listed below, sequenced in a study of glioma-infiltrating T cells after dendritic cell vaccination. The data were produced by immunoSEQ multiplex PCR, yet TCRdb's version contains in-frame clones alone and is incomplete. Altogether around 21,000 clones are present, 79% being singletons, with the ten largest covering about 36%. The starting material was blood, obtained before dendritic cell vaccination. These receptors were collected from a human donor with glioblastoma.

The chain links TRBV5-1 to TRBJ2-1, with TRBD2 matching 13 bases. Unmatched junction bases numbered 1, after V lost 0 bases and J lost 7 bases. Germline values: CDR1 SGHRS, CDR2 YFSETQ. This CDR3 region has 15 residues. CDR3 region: CASSLGLAGGNEQFF. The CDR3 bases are TGCGCCAGCAGCTTGGGACTAGCGGGAGGTAATGAGCAGTTCTTC.

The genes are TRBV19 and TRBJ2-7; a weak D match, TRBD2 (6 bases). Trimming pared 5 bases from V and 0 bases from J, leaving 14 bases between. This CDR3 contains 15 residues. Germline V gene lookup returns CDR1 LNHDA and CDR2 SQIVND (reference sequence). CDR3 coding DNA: TGTGCCAGTAGTGCCTACCGGGACTCCTCCTACGAGCAGTACTTC. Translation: CASSAYRDSSYEQYF.

Here the CDR3 reads CASHYSGANVLTF. As DNA, the CDR3 is TGTGCCAGTCACTACTCTGGGGCCAACGTCCTGACTTTC. The chain carries TRBV19 and TRBJ2-6, with D unresolved. With 8 bases removed from V and 0 bases from J, the gap between germline ends came to 5 bases. The CDR3 consists of 13 residues. Germline values: CDR1 LNHDA, CDR2 SQIVND (reference sequence).

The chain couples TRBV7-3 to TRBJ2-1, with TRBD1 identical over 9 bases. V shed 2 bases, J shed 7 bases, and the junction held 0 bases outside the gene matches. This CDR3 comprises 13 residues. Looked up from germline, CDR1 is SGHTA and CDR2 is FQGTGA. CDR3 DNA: TGTGCCAGCAGCTTAGGACAGGGGAATGAGCAGTTCTTC. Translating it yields CASSLGQGNEQFF.

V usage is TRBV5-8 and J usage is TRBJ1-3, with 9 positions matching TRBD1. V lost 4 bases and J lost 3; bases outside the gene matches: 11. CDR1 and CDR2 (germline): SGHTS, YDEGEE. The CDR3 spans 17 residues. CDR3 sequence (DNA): TGTGCCAGCAGCGATCAGGACAGGGGAGGAGGTGGAAACACCATATATTTT. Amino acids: CASSDQDRGGGGNTIYF. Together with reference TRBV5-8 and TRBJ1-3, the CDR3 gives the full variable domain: EAGVTQSPTHLIKTRGQQATLRCSPISGHTSVYWYQQALGLGLQFLLWYDEGEERNRGNFPPRFSGRQFPNYSSELNVNALELEDSALYLCASSDQDRGGGGNTIYFGEGSWLTVV.

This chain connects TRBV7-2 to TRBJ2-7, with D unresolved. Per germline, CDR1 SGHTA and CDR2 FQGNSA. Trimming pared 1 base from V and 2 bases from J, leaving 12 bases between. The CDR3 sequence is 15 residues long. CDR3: CASSLGQVPTYEQYF. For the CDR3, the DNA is TGTGCCAGCAGCTTAGGCCAGGTCCCTACCTACGAGCAGTACTTC.

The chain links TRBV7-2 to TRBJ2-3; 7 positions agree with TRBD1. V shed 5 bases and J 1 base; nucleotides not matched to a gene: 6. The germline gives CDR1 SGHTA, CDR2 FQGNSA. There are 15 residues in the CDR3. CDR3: CASSPTGFGTDTQYF. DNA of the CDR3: TGTGCCAGCAGCCCGACAGGGTTTGGCACAGATACGCAGTATTTT.

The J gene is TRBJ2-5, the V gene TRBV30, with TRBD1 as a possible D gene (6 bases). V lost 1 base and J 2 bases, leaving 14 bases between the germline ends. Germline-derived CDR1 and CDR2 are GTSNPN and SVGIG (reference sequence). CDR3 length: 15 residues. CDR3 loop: CAWSGKATGQETQYF. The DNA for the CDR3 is TGTGCCTGGAGTGGCAAGGCGACAGGACAAGAGACCCAGTACTTC.

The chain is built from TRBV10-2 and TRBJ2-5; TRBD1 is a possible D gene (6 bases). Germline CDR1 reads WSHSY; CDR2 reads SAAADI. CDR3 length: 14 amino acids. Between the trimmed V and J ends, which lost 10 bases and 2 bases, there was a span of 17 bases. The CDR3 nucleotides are TGCGCCACTCAACCGGGACAAGAACAAGAGACCCAGTACTTC. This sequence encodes CATQPGQEQETQYF.

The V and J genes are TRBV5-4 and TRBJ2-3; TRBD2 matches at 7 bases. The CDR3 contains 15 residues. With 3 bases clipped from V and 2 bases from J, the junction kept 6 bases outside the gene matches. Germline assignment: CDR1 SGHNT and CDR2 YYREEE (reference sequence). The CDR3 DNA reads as TGTGCCAGCAGCTCCTGGGGGGGGATCACAGATACGCAGTATTTT. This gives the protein CASSSWGGITDTQYF. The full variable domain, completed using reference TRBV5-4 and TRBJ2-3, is ETGVTQSPTHLIKTRGQQVTLRCSSQSGHNTVSWYQQALGQGPQFIFQYYREEENGRGNFPPRFSGLQFPNYSSELNVNALELDDSALYLCASSSWGGITDTQYFGPGTRLTVL.

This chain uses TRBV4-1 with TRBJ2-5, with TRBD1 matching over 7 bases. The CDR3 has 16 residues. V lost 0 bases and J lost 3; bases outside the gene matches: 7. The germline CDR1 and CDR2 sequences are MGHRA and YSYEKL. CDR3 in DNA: TGCGCCAGCAGCCAAGAAGGGGGCAGTGGAAAAGAGACCCAGTACTTC. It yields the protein CASSQEGGSGKETQYF.

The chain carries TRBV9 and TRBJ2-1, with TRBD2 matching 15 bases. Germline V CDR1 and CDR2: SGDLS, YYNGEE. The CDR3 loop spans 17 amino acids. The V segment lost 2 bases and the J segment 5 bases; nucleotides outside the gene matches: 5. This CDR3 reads CASSVGLAGGLNNEQFF. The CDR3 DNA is TGTGCCAGCAGCGTTGGACTAGCGGGAGGGCTCAACAATGAGCAGTTCTTC.

In DNA, the CDR3 is TGTGCCAGCAGCGAACTAGCGGGAGTAGCCGGGGAGCTGTTTTTT. Translated: CASSELAGVAGELFF. V usage is TRBV9 and J usage is TRBJ2-2; 11 bases fit TRBD2. The CDR3 sequence is 15 residues long. The germline CDR1 and CDR2 sequences are SGDLS and YYNGEE. J was trimmed by 6 bases and V by 3 bases; bases with no gene match: 4.